This T cell receptor (beta chain) was retrieved from a study of CD8+CD57+ T cells in acquired aplastic anemia. Genomic DNA provided the template from which TCR beta VDJ and CDR3 profiles were obtained. A single record per CDR3 protein comes from TCRdb applying MiXCR to the reads. The sample lists around 180,000 distinct CDR3 sequences; 48% were seen once. This clonotype has ten or more counts. In patients chosen for sequencing, flow cytometry had shown CD8+CD57+ cell expansion. The sequenced sample consisted of sorted CD4+, CD8+, or CD8+CD57+ T cells (not recorded which) from PBMCs. This sequence originates from a human donor with aplastic anemia.

In nucleotides, the CDR3 is TGTGCCACCAGGGGGGCGGGGGCGACCGGGGAGCTGTTTTTT. Amino acid sequence: CATRGAGATGELFF. This chain connects TRBV10-3 to TRBJ2-2; D might be TRBD1 or TRBD2, each matching 7 bases. The CDR3 spans 14 residues. CDR1 is ENHRY and CDR2 is SYGVKD in the germline V gene. The germline V and J ends were trimmed by 10 bases and 5 bases, with 17 bases remaining between them.